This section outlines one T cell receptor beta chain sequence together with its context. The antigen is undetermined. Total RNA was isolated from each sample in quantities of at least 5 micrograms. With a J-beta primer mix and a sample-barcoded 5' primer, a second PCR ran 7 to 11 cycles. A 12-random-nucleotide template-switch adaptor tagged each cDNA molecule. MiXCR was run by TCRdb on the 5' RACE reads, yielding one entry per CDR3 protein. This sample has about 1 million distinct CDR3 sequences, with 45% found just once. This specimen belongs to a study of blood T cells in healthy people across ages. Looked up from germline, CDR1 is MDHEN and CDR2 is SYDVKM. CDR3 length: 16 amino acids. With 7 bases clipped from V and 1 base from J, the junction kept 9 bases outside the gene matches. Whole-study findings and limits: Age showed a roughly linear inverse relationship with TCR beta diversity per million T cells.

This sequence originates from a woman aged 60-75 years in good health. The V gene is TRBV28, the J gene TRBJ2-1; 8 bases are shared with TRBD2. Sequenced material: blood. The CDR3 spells CASNGGRSISYNEQFF. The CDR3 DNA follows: TGTGCCAGCAACGGCGGGAGGTCTATATCCTACAATGAGCAGTTCTTC.